The present T cell receptor (beta chain) was sequenced within a study of molecular identifiers for immune sequencing clone quantification. This clonotype came up many times. TCRdb independently ran MiXCR on the PCR reads; one entry per CDR3 protein. Of fewer than 25,000 distinct CDR3 sequences in the sample, about a fifth were seen once. This CDR3 has 14 residues. Trimming removed 3 bases from V and 3 bases from J, with 10 bases in between. Germline assignment: CDR1 MDHEN and CDR2 SYDVKM. The rearrangement uses TRBV28 and TRBJ2-3, with D perhaps TRBD2 (6 bases). This receptor was obtained from a human donor in good health. Some libraries in this study had Jurkat cell RNA spiked in. Input material: naive CD8+ T cells from blood, with Jurkat cell RNA spiked in. The subset denotes: FACS-sorted CD8+CD4-CCR7+CD45RA+ naive T cells. This chain's CDR3 is CASSFVAGTDTQYF. CDR3 nucleotide sequence: TGTGCCAGCAGTTTTGTGGCGGGGACAGATACGCAGTATTTT.